This T cell receptor (beta chain) is from a study of control samples from healthy donors and cancer patients. Germline CDR1 and CDR2: SGHAT and FQNNGV. There are 16 residues in the CDR3. V was pared by 0 bases and J by 5 bases, with 5 bases of the junction left unmatched. Assay: immunoSEQ multiplex PCR; the TCRdb copy retains only in-frame clones and omits some. The table shows more than 120,000 clones, with 75% to 95% occurring only once. Material for sequencing was blood. This TCR came from a man in his thirties or forties in good health. V is TRBV11-2 and J is TRBJ2-3, with 10 bases lining up with TRBD2. In nucleotides, the CDR3 is TGTGCCAGCAGCTTAGAGGGGGGACTAGCGAAAGATACGCAGTATTTT. Protein product: CASSLEGGLAKDTQYF. The complete variable domain, with remaining parts taken from reference TRBV11-2 and TRBJ2-3, reads EAGVAQSPRYKIIEKRQSVAFWCNPISGHATLYWYQQILGQGPKLLIQFQNNGVVDDSQLPKDRFSAERLKGVDSTLKIQPAKLEDSAVYLCASSLEGGLAKDTQYFGPGTRLTVL.